These T cell receptor beta chains were read from a single sample in a study of blood T cell repertoires in COVID-19. Clones were read by immunoSEQ multiplex PCR, and TCRdb kept only the in-frame ones, dropping some. The repertoire consists of approximately 180,000 clones, with around 80% occurring once and the leading ten covering over 7.5%. Sequencing used peripheral blood. The origin of the receptors is a woman aged 65 to 85 with acute or convalescent COVID-19. The CDR3 runs from the conserved cysteine through the conserved F or W. Each record gives: D gene, J gene, clone size, CDR3 length, V gene, CDR3 protein, CDR3 DNA. A D gene is named only where the DNA matches it firmly. The size field is filled for only some rows; it gives once, few, many or a size class.

D gene: TRBD1; J gene: TRBJ1-5; clone size: .; CDR3 length: 14; V gene: TRBV4-1; CDR3 protein: CASSQGQGGQPQHF; CDR3 DNA: TGCGCCAGCAGCCAAGGACAGGGCGGTCAGCCCCAGCATTTT
D gene: .; J gene: TRBJ2-7; clone size: .; CDR3 length: 13; V gene: TRBV5-1; CDR3 protein: CASSLQGWGEQYF; CDR3 DNA: TGCGCCAGCAGCTTACAGGGATGGGGCGAGCAGTACTTC
D gene: .; J gene: TRBJ1-6; clone size: .; CDR3 length: 13; V gene: TRBV6-1; CDR3 protein: CASSEGRNSPLHF; CDR3 DNA: TGTGCCAGCAGTGAAGGGAGGAATTCACCCCTCCACTTT
D gene: TRBD2; J gene: TRBJ2-1; clone size: .; CDR3 length: 15; V gene: TRBV6-5; CDR3 protein: CASRSGTSGSDEQFF; CDR3 DNA: TGTGCCAGCAGGTCCGGGACTAGCGGCTCTGATGAGCAGTTCTTC
D gene: TRBD1; J gene: TRBJ1-2; clone size: .; CDR3 length: 14; V gene: TRBV28; CDR3 protein: CASSETGGDYGYTF; CDR3 DNA: TGTGCCAGCAGTGAAACAGGGGGGGACTATGGCTACACCTTC
D gene: TRBD1; J gene: TRBJ2-1; clone size: .; CDR3 length: 17; V gene: TRBV2; CDR3 protein: CASSVALPGQGDNEQFF; CDR3 DNA: TGTGCCAGCAGTGTTGCCCTACCGGGACAGGGCGACAATGAGCAGTTCTTC
D gene: .; J gene: TRBJ2-1; clone size: .; CDR3 length: 13; V gene: TRBV5-1; CDR3 protein: CASSLGSANEQFF; CDR3 DNA: TGCGCCAGCAGCTTGGGGAGTGCGAATGAGCAGTTCTTC
D gene: TRBD2; J gene: TRBJ2-1; clone size: .; CDR3 length: 15; V gene: TRBV4-3; CDR3 protein: CASSPGLAGFNEQFF; CDR3 DNA: TGCGCCAGCAGCCCGGGACTAGCGGGTTTCAATGAGCAGTTCTTC
D gene: .; J gene: TRBJ1-1; clone size: once; CDR3 length: 14; V gene: TRBV5-1; CDR3 protein: CASSLAAGDTEAFF; CDR3 DNA: TGCGCCAGCAGCTTGGCGGCGGGGGACACTGAAGCTTTCTTT
D gene: .; J gene: TRBJ1-2; clone size: .; CDR3 length: 13; V gene: TRBV5-1; CDR3 protein: CASSLEWAYGYTF; CDR3 DNA: TGCGCCAGCAGCTTGGAGTGGGCCTATGGCTACACCTTC
D gene: .; J gene: TRBJ2-4; clone size: .; CDR3 length: 14; V gene: TRBV5-3; CDR3 protein: CARSRDTRKNIQYF; CDR3 DNA: TGTGCCAGAAGCAGGGACACTAGGAAAAACATTCAGTACTTC
D gene: TRBD1; J gene: TRBJ2-4; clone size: .; CDR3 length: 16; V gene: TRBV19; CDR3 protein: CASSMPLDRGKNIQYF; CDR3 DNA: TGTGCCAGTAGTATGCCCCTCGACAGGGGGAAAAACATTCAGTACTTC
D gene: TRBD1; J gene: TRBJ2-3; clone size: .; CDR3 length: 13; V gene: TRBV7-6; CDR3 protein: CAAHGRGTDTQYF; CDR3 DNA: TGTGCCGCCCACGGCAGGGGGACAGATACGCAGTATTTT
D gene: TRBD1; J gene: TRBJ1-6; clone size: .; CDR3 length: 17; V gene: TRBV6-1; CDR3 protein: CASSESPGARGNSPLHF; CDR3 DNA: TGTGCCAGCAGTGAAAGTCCGGGCGCCAGGGGGAATTCACCCCTCCACTTT
D gene: .; J gene: TRBJ1-2; clone size: .; CDR3 length: 14; V gene: TRBV19; CDR3 protein: CASSISNRAVGYTF; CDR3 DNA: TGTGCCAGTAGTATTAGTAACAGGGCGGTCGGCTACACCTTC
D gene: TRBD1; J gene: TRBJ1-5; clone size: .; CDR3 length: 16; V gene: TRBV7-8; CDR3 protein: CASSPGTGQTNQPQHF; CDR3 DNA: TGTGCCAGCAGCCCAGGGACAGGTCAAACCAATCAGCCCCAGCATTTT
D gene: TRBD2; J gene: TRBJ2-2; clone size: .; CDR3 length: 14; V gene: TRBV7-2; CDR3 protein: CASRNRGSGGELFF; CDR3 DNA: TGTGCCAGCAGAAACCGCGGGAGCGGGGGGGAGCTGTTTTTT
D gene: .; J gene: TRBJ2-6; clone size: .; CDR3 length: 16; V gene: TRBV4-3; CDR3 protein: CASSQDNPSGANVLTF; CDR3 DNA: TGCGCCAGCAGCCAAGATAATCCTTCTGGGGCCAACGTCCTGACTTTC
D gene: TRBD2; J gene: TRBJ2-5; clone size: .; CDR3 length: 15; V gene: TRBV9; CDR3 protein: CASSATSGNQETQYF; CDR3 DNA: TGTGCCAGCAGCGCAACTAGCGGCAACCAAGAGACCCAGTACTTC
D gene: .; J gene: TRBJ1-2; clone size: once; CDR3 length: 15; V gene: TRBV5-1; CDR3 protein: CASSPSGQTNYGYTF; CDR3 DNA: TGCGCCAGCAGCCCATCGGGACAAACTAACTATGGCTACACCTTC
D gene: TRBD2; J gene: TRBJ2-7; clone size: .; CDR3 length: 18; V gene: TRBV6-2/TRBV6-3; CDR3 protein: CASSLKTSGRVSSYEQYF; CDR3 DNA: TGTGCCAGCAGCCTTAAGACTAGCGGGAGGGTCTCGTCCTACGAGCAGTACTTC
D gene: .; J gene: TRBJ1-1; clone size: .; CDR3 length: 13; V gene: TRBV30; CDR3 protein: CAWSPSFNTEAFF; CDR3 DNA: TGTGCCTGGAGTCCCTCCTTTAACACTGAAGCTTTCTTT
D gene: .; J gene: TRBJ2-7; clone size: once; CDR3 length: 15; V gene: TRBV28; CDR3 protein: CASSPSSAGSYEQYF; CDR3 DNA: TGTGCCAGCAGCCCCTCTTCGGCAGGGTCCTACGAGCAGTACTTC
D gene: TRBD1; J gene: TRBJ1-2; clone size: once; CDR3 length: 16; V gene: TRBV5-1; CDR3 protein: CASSPGQGIPYIGYTF; CDR3 DNA: TGCGCCAGCAGCCCGGGACAGGGAATCCCCTATATAGGCTACACCTTC
D gene: .; J gene: TRBJ2-1; clone size: .; CDR3 length: 15; V gene: TRBV21-1; CDR3 protein: CASSRRLAEHNEQFF; CDR3 DNA: TGTGCCAGCAGCCGTCGTCTAGCGGAACACAATGAGCAGTTCTTC
D gene: .; J gene: TRBJ2-2; clone size: .; CDR3 length: 16; V gene: TRBV6-2/TRBV6-3; CDR3 protein: CASSLNRVSNTGELFF; CDR3 DNA: TGTGCCAGCAGTTTAAATCGGGTATCGAACACCGGGGAGCTGTTTTTT
D gene: TRBD2; J gene: TRBJ2-1; clone size: .; CDR3 length: 15; V gene: TRBV6-2/TRBV6-3; CDR3 protein: CASSLAGEGYNERFF; CDR3 DNA: TGTGCCAGCAGCTTAGCGGGGGAGGGGTACAATGAGCGGTTCTTC
D gene: TRBD1; J gene: TRBJ1-1; clone size: few; CDR3 length: 17; V gene: TRBV28; CDR3 protein: CASSLFGTGGLNTEAFF; CDR3 DNA: TGTGCCAGCAGTTTGTTTGGGACAGGGGGCTTGAACACTGAAGCTTTCTTT
D gene: TRBD1; J gene: TRBJ2-7; clone size: .; CDR3 length: 15; V gene: TRBV29-1; CDR3 protein: CSVGPTGQTTYEQYF; CDR3 DNA: TGCAGCGTTGGACCGACGGGACAGACTACCTACGAGCAGTACTTC
D gene: TRBD2; J gene: TRBJ2-7; clone size: .; CDR3 length: 13; V gene: TRBV15; CDR3 protein: CATSSGRTYEQYF; CDR3 DNA: TGTGCCACCAGCAGCGGGAGGACCTACGAGCAGTACTTC
D gene: .; J gene: TRBJ2-7; clone size: few; CDR3 length: 14; V gene: TRBV10-3; CDR3 protein: CAISDLRGSYEQYF; CDR3 DNA: TGTGCCATCAGTGATTTACGGGGCTCCTACGAGCAGTACTTC
D gene: TRBD1; J gene: TRBJ2-1; clone size: .; CDR3 length: 14; V gene: TRBV9; CDR3 protein: CASSGGTGGDEQFF; CDR3 DNA: TGTGCCAGCAGCGGCGGGACAGGGGGGGATGAGCAGTTCTTC
D gene: TRBD2; J gene: TRBJ2-3; clone size: few; CDR3 length: 15; V gene: TRBV7-9; CDR3 protein: CASSPGLAVTDTQYF; CDR3 DNA: TGTGCCAGCAGCCCAGGACTAGCGGTCACAGATACGCAGTATTTT
D gene: TRBD1; J gene: TRBJ1-1; clone size: .; CDR3 length: 15; V gene: TRBV7-6; CDR3 protein: CASSPRQGMNTEAFF; CDR3 DNA: TGTGCCAGCAGCCCGCGACAGGGTATGAACACTGAAGCTTTCTTT
D gene: .; J gene: TRBJ1-2; clone size: .; CDR3 length: 15; V gene: TRBV28; CDR3 protein: CASSLAQDLNYGYTF; CDR3 DNA: TGTGCCAGCAGTTTAGCGCAGGATCTGAACTATGGCTACACCTTC
D gene: TRBD1; J gene: TRBJ2-5; clone size: .; CDR3 length: 16; V gene: TRBV19; CDR3 protein: CASKSPGTGDMETQYF; CDR3 DNA: TGTGCCAGTAAAAGCCCTGGGACAGGGGATATGGAGACCCAGTACTTC
D gene: .; J gene: TRBJ2-3; clone size: .; CDR3 length: 15; V gene: TRBV4-3; CDR3 protein: CASSRGKRSTDTQYF; CDR3 DNA: TGCGCCAGCAGCCGGGGAAAGCGGAGCACAGATACGCAGTATTTT